Detailed here is one TCR beta chain. The tumor samples were collected prior to definitive surgery or chemotherapy. This specimen belongs to a study of high-grade serous ovarian cancer treatment subgroups. Clones were read by immunoSEQ multiplex PCR, and TCRdb kept only the in-frame ones, dropping some. Of under 4,000 clones listed, over 60% were seen once; the top ten hold around 8.2%. CDR1 and CDR2 (germline): SGHRS, YFSETQ. V lost 4 bases to trimming and J lost 6 bases, with 9 bases between them. The CDR3 contains 12 residues. The sequence derives from a human donor with high-grade serous ovarian cancer. Input material: tumor tissue. V and J are TRBV5-1 and TRBJ2-3, with a tentative D call TRBD2 (5 bases). CDR3 sequence: CASSPSGDTQYF. CDR3 in DNA: TGCGCCAGCAGCCCTTCGGGGGATACGCAGTATTTT.